This entry concerns a single T cell receptor beta chain. Recruits, aged roughly 18 to 89 years, lived in around 24 US areas. Each participant's cohort was designated according to participant-reported clinical history. These data originate in a study of blood T cell repertoires in COVID-19. About the research overall: Samples representing acute and convalescent COVID-19 were sourced from the United States, Italy and Spain.

Looked up from germline, CDR1 is SSHAT and CDR2 is FNYEAQ (reference sequence). This CDR3 spans 16 amino acids. In the source study's methods: The assay estimated nucleated cells by amplifying reference gene primers. The method was immunoSEQ multiplex PCR; TCRdb's version includes in-frame clones alone and lacks a portion of them. V and J calls and clone size follow that table, whereas D and trimming were derived from the DNA. Among about 160,000 clones, about 86% were seen once, and the ten largest hold roughly 4%. The material sequenced was PBMCs or T cells enriched from blood (not recorded which). J is TRBJ2-6 and V is TRBV7-7; 8 bases agree with TRBD1. The TCR originated in a woman aged 50 to 60 in a cohort exposed to, infected with or recovered from COVID-19 (not recorded which). CDR3 DNA sequence: TGTGCTAGGAGGGACAGGAGGGGGTCTGGGGCCAACGTCCTGACTTTC. Protein sequence: CARRDRRGSGANVLTF.